These 29 T cell receptor beta chains were all obtained from the same sample, sequenced in a study of T-cell memory formation after mild COVID-19. TCRdb ran MiXCR on the 5' RACE reads and lists one entry per CDR3 protein. The sample includes some 45,000 distinct CDR3 sequences, 27% seen only once; the top ten take around 45%. The source material was PBMCs or a T cell subset sorted from them (not recorded which). Source of these receptors: a man aged 18 to 29 who had mild COVID-19 (a few samples of this study predate the infection). Cell type and time point are not known.

The chain uses TRBV6-2 or TRBV6-3 and TRBJ2-7; D may be TRBD1 or TRBD2 (5 bases each). Trimming took 7 bases from V and 2 from J, leaving 9 bases between them. Germline V gene sequence: CDR1 MNHEY, CDR2 SVGEGT. The CDR3 covers 12 residues. The CDR3 DNA reads TGTGCCAGCACGGGACGCGCCTACGAGCAGTACTTC. Translating gives CASTGRAYEQYF.

The chain combines TRBV29-1 with TRBJ2-5, with a weak D call TRBD1 (6 bases). V lost 3 bases to trimming and J lost 0 bases, with 11 bases between them. The CDR3 is 14 amino acids. Per germline, CDR1 SQVTM and CDR2 ANQGSEA. The CDR3 nucleotides are TGCAGCGTTGAGCGGCAGGGGTACCAAGAGACCCAGTACTTC. The encoded protein is CSVERQGYQETQYF.

The chain links TRBV7-2 to TRBJ2-7; perhaps D is TRBD1 or TRBD2 (6 bases each). Looked up from germline, CDR1 is SGHTA and CDR2 is FQGNSA. CDR3 size: 13 residues. Trimming removed 5 bases from V and 5 bases from J, with 13 bases in between. CDR3 DNA sequence: TGTGCCAGCAGCCCGGGGGCTTTCGACGAGCAGTACTTC. Translated: CASSPGAFDEQYF.

This clonotype was counted between two and nine times. The chain links TRBV30 to TRBJ2-5; TRBD1 agrees at 8 bases. The CDR3 is 11 residues long. Germline V gene data show CDR1 as GTSNPN and CDR2 as SVGIG (reference sequence). The CDR3 sequence is CSGQGLETQYF. CDR3 in DNA: TGTAGTGGACAGGGATTAGAGACCCAGTACTTC.

The V and J genes are TRBV19 and TRBJ1-1, with D possibly TRBD1 on 5 matching bases. CDR1 is LNHDA, CDR2 SQIVND, per germline (reference sequence). V shed 5 bases and J shed 4 bases, with 14 bases lying between them. This CDR3 comprises 14 residues. CDR3 residues: CASSLRAGGTEAFF. The CDR3 DNA sequence: TGTGCCAGTAGTCTCCGCGCGGGGGGCACTGAAGCTTTCTTT.

This clonotype was counted a few times. CDR3 sequence: CASRRQAGYEQYF. CDR3 DNA: TGTGCCAGCCGGCGTCAGGCCGGCTACGAGCAGTACTTC. The chain uses TRBV2 and TRBJ2-7, with D unclear. The CDR3 is 13 residues long. V lost 8 bases, J lost 3 bases, and 14 bases lay in between. Germline values: CDR1 SNHLY, CDR2 FYNNEI.

V is TRBV7-9 and J is TRBJ2-1; D remains unclear. Germline V CDR1 and CDR2: SEHNR, FQNEAQ (reference sequence). V was cut by 0 bases and J by 9 bases, with 12 bases left in between. The CDR3 runs to 14 residues. CDR3 in DNA: TGTGCCAGCAGCTTAGCGACGGAGTGGGGTGAGCAGTTCTTC. Its translation: CASSLATEWGEQFF.

This chain links TRBV29-1 with TRBJ1-2; 9 positions match TRBD1. This CDR3 comprises 12 residues. After removal of 5 bases from V and 8 bases from J, the junction contained 6 bases not matched to a gene. Germline V gene lookup returns CDR1 SQVTM and CDR2 ANQGSEA. The CDR3: CSVKDRGYGYTF. The CDR3 DNA reads as TGCAGCGTTAAGGACAGGGGCTACGGCTACACCTTC.

The chain uses TRBV5-5 and TRBJ1-5; no reliable D call. The CDR3 has 13 residues. Germline-derived CDR1 and CDR2 are SGHKS and YYEKEE (reference sequence). Trimming removed 4 bases from V and 3 bases from J, with 8 bases in between. The CDR3 DNA sequence: TGTGCCAGCAGCCCGGTAGTCAATCAGCCCCAGCATTTT. This codes for CASSPVVNQPQHF.

This chain joins TRBV4-1 and TRBJ1-1; D is perhaps TRBD1 (6 bases). Trimming shortened V by 6 bases and J by 1 base, and 12 bases separated the two germline ends. The CDR3 spans 14 residues. CDR1 and CDR2 (germline): MGHRA, YSYEKL. CDR3 protein: CASRLTGSNTEAFF. In DNA form, the CDR3 reads TGCGCCAGCAGGCTAACAGGGTCGAACACTGAAGCTTTCTTT.

This clonotype was counted ten times or more. This chain links TRBV15 with TRBJ2-7, with D possibly matching TRBD1 (5 bases). The V and J ends lost 6 bases and 9 bases respectively, with 18 bases between them. The CDR3 is made up of 13 amino acids. From germline, CDR1 is LNHNV and CDR2 YYDKDF (reference sequence). CDR3: CATSTGFGFGQYV. CDR3 DNA: TGTGCCACCAGTACAGGTTTTGGTTTCGGGCAGTACGTC.

This clonotype has at least ten counts. The J gene is TRBJ2-5, the V gene TRBV29-1; D call uncertain. The CDR3 has 13 amino acids. V was shortened by 6 bases and J by 0 bases, with 11 bases between the two germline ends. Germline loops: CDR1 SQVTM, CDR2 ANQGSEA. The CDR3: CSVPIGDQETQYF. The DNA of the CDR3 is TGCAGCGTCCCCATTGGGGACCAAGAGACCCAGTACTTC.

The CDR3 DNA follows: TGTGCCAGCAGCTTCGGGGGGGGACGCACAGATACGCAGTATTTT. Translation gives CASSFGGGRTDTQYF. This chain joins TRBV5-4 and TRBJ2-3, with 8 positions matching TRBD2. V dropped 2 bases and J dropped 1; count of bases not matched to a gene: 3. The CDR3 runs 15 residues. From germline, CDR1 is SGHNT and CDR2 YYREEE (reference sequence).

With regard to this clonotype: One end of the junction is discordant with germline, which a read error may explain. J is TRBJ2-1 and V is TRBV7-6; no reliable D call. CDR1 is SGHVS, CDR2 FNYEAQ, per germline. CDR3 length equals 17 residues. The DNA of the CDR3 is TGTGCCAGCAGCCCCGGTGCTTCCTACAGCTCCTACTATGAGCAGTTCTTC. Its protein product is CASSPGASYSSYYEQFF.

This clonotype was counted between two and nine times. The V gene is TRBV7-2, the J gene TRBJ2-1, with a possible D match to TRBD1 (8 bases). This CDR3 has 18 amino acids. The V end lost 6 bases, the J end lost 0 bases, and 21 bases lay between the germline ends. From germline, CDR1 is SGHTA and CDR2 FQGNSA. CDR3 DNA sequence: TGTGCCAGCAGTCCCGTGGACAGGGAGGGTTCCTCCTACAATGAGCAGTTCTTC. Amino acid sequence: CASSPVDREGSSYNEQFF. Together with reference TRBV7-2 and TRBJ2-1, the CDR3 gives the full variable domain: GAGVSQSPSNKVTEKGKDVELRCDPISGHTALYWYRQSLGQGLEFLIYFQGNSAPDKSGLPSDRFSAERTGGSVSTLTIQRTQQEDSAVYLCASSPVDREGSSYNEQFFGPGTRLTVL.

This clonotype was detected many times. J is TRBJ2-2 and V is TRBV25-1; the D gene is possibly TRBD2 (5 bases). Trimming pared 3 bases from V and 5 bases from J, leaving 13 bases between. The germline gives CDR1 MGHDK, CDR2 SYGVNS. The CDR3 consists of 15 residues. CDR3 sequence reads: CASSDGVGGTGELFF. The CDR3 DNA reads TGTGCCAGCAGTGATGGAGTAGGAGGTACCGGGGAGCTGTTTTTT.

The gene calls are TRBV10-2 and TRBJ2-7, with 11 bases that match TRBD1. Looked up from germline, CDR1 is WSHSY and CDR2 is SAAADI. Trimming took 0 bases from V and 4 from J; bases not matched to a gene: 5. The CDR3 is 16 amino acids. The CDR3 DNA reads as TGCGCCAGCAGTGAGTCTGGACAGGGGGCGATTTACGAGCAGTACGTC. It specifies CASSESGQGAIYEQYV.

This chain links TRBV5-4 with TRBJ2-1, with 10 bases matching TRBD2. This CDR3 is built from 13 residues. The trim removed 5 bases at V and 8 bases at J, leaving 4 bases unmatched. CDR1 and CDR2 (germline): SGHNT, YYREEE (reference sequence). This CDR3 is CASRGTSVDEQFF. The CDR3 nucleotides read TGTGCCAGCAGGGGGACTAGCGTCGATGAGCAGTTCTTC.

This clonotype has only a few counts. The genes are TRBV5-6 and TRBJ2-3; TRBD2 agrees at 7 bases. V was clipped by 3 bases and J by 2 bases; unmatched bases: 9. The CDR3 runs 16 residues. The germline CDR1 and CDR2 sequences are SGHDT and YYEEEE. The DNA for the CDR3 is TGTGCCAGCAGCTCCGGGGGGACGTACAACACAGATACGCAGTATTTT. Translation gives CASSSGGTYNTDTQYF.

The chain combines TRBV7-9 with TRBJ2-1; 13 bases are a match to TRBD2. Germline-derived CDR1 and CDR2 are SEHNR and FQNEAQ (reference sequence). The CDR3 covers 17 residues. The V gene end was trimmed by 5 bases and the J gene end by 4 bases; junction bases not matched to a gene: 8. The CDR3, as DNA: TGTGCCAGCAGCGATCTATTGGGACTAGCGGGATACAATGAGCAGTTCTTC. This sequence encodes CASSDLLGLAGYNEQFF. The full variable domain, rest sourced from reference TRBV7-9 and TRBJ2-1, is DTGVSQNPRHKITKRGQNVTFRCDPISEHNRLYWYRQTLGQGPEFLTYFQNEAQLEKSRLLSDRFSAERPKGSFSTLEIQRTEQGDSAMYLCASSDLLGLAGYNEQFFGPGTRLTVL.

In its sample, this clonotype was seen a few times. One end of the junction varies from germline; a read error may be responsible. The chain employs TRBV20-1 and TRBJ1-1, with D hard to call. The CDR3 runs 11 residues. Looked up from germline, CDR1 is DFQATT and CDR2 is SNEGSKA (reference sequence). The CDR3 DNA reads TGCAGTGCCAACAGACGGCCGCCCTCGGGATTT. This encodes CSANRRPPSGF.

The genes are TRBV20-1 and TRBJ1-3; the D is unclear. The CDR3 contains 14 residues. Per the germline V gene, CDR1 is DFQATT and CDR2 is SNEGSKA (reference sequence). Trimming stripped 1 base from V and 9 bases from J, with 16 bases between. CDR3 sequence: CSARGRTGGATIYF. CDR3 in DNA: TGCAGTGCTAGAGGGCGGACGGGAGGAGCCACCATATATTTT.

This chain links TRBV9 with TRBJ2-2, with 7 nucleotides matching TRBD2. CDR1 is SGDLS and CDR2 is YYNGEE in the germline V gene. CDR3 length equals 15 residues. The V segment lost 0 bases and the J segment 2 bases; nucleotides outside the gene matches: 1. The CDR3, as DNA: TGTGCCAGCAGCGTAGGCGGGGGAAACACCGGGGAGCTGTTTTTT. It translates to CASSVGGGNTGELFF.

This chain links TRBV10-3 with TRBJ2-7; D is ambiguous. The V gene's germline CDR1 is ENHRY and CDR2 SYGVKD. V was clipped by 6 bases and J by 2 bases, with 14 bases between them. The CDR3 runs 14 residues. DNA for the CDR3: TGTGCCATCAGGCCCCGTCAACGACCCTACGAGCAGTACTTC. Its protein product is CAIRPRQRPYEQYF.

This clonotype came up a few times. V usage is TRBV5-1 and J usage is TRBJ2-1, with 9 nucleotides matching TRBD2. Germline lookup yields CDR1 SGHRS and CDR2 YFSETQ. Unmatched junction bases numbered 8, after V lost 7 bases and J lost 3 bases. The length of the CDR3 is 15 residues. This chain's CDR3 is CASGGGAWFYNEQFF. As DNA, the CDR3 is TGCGCCAGCGGCGGGGGGGCCTGGTTCTACAATGAGCAGTTCTTC.

The rearrangement uses TRBV5-5 and TRBJ1-2; 9 positions agree with TRBD1. In germline, CDR1 is SGHKS, CDR2 YYEKEE (reference sequence). Germline trimming cut 4 bases from V and 2 bases from J; bases unmatched to any gene: 6. This CDR3 has 15 residues. Here the CDR3 reads CASSPIDRGNYGYTF. In nucleotides, the CDR3 is TGTGCCAGCAGCCCGATTGACAGGGGGAACTATGGCTACACCTTC.

This clonotype has a handful of counts. DNA of the CDR3: TGCAGCGTTGAAGCAGGGCTGGGCACCGGGGAGCTGTTTTTT. Amino acid sequence: CSVEAGLGTGELFF. The rearrangement joins TRBV29-1 to TRBJ2-2; D is perhaps TRBD1 (5 bases). The CDR3 extends over 14 amino acids. Germline V gives CDR1 SQVTM, CDR2 ANQGSEA. V was clipped by 1 base and J by 4 bases, with 10 bases between them.

A few counts support this clonotype. The rearrangement joins TRBV19 to TRBJ2-1; D is unclear. Deletions cut 5 bases from V and 2 bases from J, with 10 bases between. Germline CDR1 LNHDA, CDR2 SQIVND (reference sequence). The CDR3 contains 14 residues. The CDR3 DNA follows: TGTGCCAGTAGTTACGGCACAGCCTACAATGAGCAGTTCTTC. Translating gives CASSYGTAYNEQFF. The whole variable domain, remainder taken from reference TRBV19 and TRBJ2-1, is DGGITQSPKYLFRKEGQNVTLSCEQNLNHDAMYWYRQDPGQGLRLIYYSQIVNDFQKGDIAEGYSVSREKKESFPLTVTSAQKNPTAFYLCASSYGTAYNEQFFGPGTRLTVL.

V gene TRBV11-3 combines with J gene TRBJ2-3; the D gene could be TRBD1 or TRBD2 (5 bases each). Trimming cost V 3 bases and J 3 bases, with 13 bases left between them. Germline CDR1 is SGHNT and CDR2 is YENEEA. The CDR3 sequence is 15 residues long. The CDR3 nucleotides are TGTGCCAGCAGCTTGGGTGAGGGGCGTACAGATACGCAGTATTTT. Amino acids: CASSLGEGRTDTQYF.